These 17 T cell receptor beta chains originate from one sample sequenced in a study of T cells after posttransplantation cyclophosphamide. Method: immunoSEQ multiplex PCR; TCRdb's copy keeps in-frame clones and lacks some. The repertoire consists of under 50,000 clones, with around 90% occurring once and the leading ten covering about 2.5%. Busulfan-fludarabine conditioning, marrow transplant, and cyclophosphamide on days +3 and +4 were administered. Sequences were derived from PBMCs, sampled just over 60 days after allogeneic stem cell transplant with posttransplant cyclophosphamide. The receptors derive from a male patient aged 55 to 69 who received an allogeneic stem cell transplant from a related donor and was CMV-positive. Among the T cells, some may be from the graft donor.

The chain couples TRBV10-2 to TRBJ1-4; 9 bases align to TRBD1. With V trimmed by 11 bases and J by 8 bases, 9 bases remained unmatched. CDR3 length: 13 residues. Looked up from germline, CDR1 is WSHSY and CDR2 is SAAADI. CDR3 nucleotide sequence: TGCGCCGCTGGACAGGGGAACGGAGAAAAACTGTTTTTT. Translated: CAAGQGNGEKLFF.

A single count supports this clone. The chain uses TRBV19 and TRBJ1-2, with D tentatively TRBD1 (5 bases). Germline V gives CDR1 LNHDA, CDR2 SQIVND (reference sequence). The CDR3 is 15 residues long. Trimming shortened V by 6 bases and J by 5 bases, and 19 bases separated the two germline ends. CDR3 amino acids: CASRKTASQRYGYTF. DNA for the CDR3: TGTGCCAGTAGGAAGACAGCGTCCCAACGATATGGCTACACCTTC. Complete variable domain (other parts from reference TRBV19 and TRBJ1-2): DGGITQSPKYLFRKEGQNVTLSCEQNLNHDAMYWYRQDPGQGLRLIYYSQIVNDFQKGDIAEGYSVSREKKESFPLTVTSAQKNPTAFYLCASRKTASQRYGYTFGSGTRLTVV.

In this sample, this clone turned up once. Here the CDR3 reads CATSKITGESTQYF. In DNA, the CDR3 is TGTGCCACCAGCAAGATAACAGGAGAAAGTACGCAGTATTTT. The chain has TRBV15 and TRBJ2-3; D is perhaps TRBD1 (5 bases). Germline V lookup: CDR1 LNHNV, CDR2 YYDKDF (reference sequence). The CDR3 loop spans 14 amino acids. V lost 4 bases to trimming and J lost 8 bases, with 16 bases between them.

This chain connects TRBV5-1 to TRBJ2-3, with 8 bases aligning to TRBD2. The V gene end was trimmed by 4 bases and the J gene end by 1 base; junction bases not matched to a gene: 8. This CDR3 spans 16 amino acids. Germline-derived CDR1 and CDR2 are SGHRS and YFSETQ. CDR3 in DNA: TGCGCCAGCAGCCGGGGACTAGTTGGGGGCACAGATACGCAGTATTTT. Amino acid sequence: CASSRGLVGGTDTQYF.

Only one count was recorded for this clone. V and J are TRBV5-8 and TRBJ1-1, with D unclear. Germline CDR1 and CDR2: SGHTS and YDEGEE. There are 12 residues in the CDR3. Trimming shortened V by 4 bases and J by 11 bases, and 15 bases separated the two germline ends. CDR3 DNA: TGTGCCAGCAGCCTACGAGAGGTGTGGGCTTTCTTT. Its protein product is CASSLREVWAFF.

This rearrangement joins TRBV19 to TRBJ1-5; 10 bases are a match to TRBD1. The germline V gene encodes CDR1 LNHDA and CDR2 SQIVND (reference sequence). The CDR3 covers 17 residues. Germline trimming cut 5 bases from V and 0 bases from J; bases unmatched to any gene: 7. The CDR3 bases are TGTGCCAGTAGTTCCCGGGACAGGGGCAATAGCAATCAGCCCCAGCATTTT. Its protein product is CASSSRDRGNSNQPQHF.

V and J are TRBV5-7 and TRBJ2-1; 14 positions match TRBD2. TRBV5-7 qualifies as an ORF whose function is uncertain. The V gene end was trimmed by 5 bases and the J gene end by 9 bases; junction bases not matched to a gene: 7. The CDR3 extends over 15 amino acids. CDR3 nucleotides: TGTGCCAGCAGTCGCGGACTAGCGGGGGGCGTTGAGCAGTTCTTC. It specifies CASSRGLAGGVEQFF.

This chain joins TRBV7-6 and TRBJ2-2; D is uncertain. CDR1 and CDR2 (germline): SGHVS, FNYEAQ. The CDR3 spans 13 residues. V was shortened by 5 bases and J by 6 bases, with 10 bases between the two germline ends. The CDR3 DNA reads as TGTGCCAGCAGCCCGGGTGTCCCCGGGGAGCTGTTTTTT. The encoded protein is CASSPGVPGELFF.

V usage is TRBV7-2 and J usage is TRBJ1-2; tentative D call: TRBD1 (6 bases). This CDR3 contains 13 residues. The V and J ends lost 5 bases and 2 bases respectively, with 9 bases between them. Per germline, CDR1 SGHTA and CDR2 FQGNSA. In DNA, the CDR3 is TGTGCCAGCAGCCCCGACAGGAACTATGGCTACACCTTC. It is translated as CASSPDRNYGYTF.

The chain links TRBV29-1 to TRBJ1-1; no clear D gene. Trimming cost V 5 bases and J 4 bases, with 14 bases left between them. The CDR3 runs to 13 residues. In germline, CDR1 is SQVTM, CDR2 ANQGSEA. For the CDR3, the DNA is TGCAGCGTTATCCCAACAGACGGCACTGAAGCTTTCTTT. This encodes CSVIPTDGTEAFF.

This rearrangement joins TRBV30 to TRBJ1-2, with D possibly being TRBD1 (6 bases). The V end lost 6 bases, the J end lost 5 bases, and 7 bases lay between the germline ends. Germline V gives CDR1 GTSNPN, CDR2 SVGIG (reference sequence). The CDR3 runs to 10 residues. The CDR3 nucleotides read TGTGCCTGTGGACAGTATGGCTACACCTTC. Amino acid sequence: CACGQYGYTF.

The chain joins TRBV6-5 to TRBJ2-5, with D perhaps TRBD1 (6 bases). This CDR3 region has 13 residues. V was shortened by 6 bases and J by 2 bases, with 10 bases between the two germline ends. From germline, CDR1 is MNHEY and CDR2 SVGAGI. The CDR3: CASRRRGQETQYF. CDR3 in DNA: TGTGCCAGCAGACGAAGGGGGCAAGAGACCCAGTACTTC.

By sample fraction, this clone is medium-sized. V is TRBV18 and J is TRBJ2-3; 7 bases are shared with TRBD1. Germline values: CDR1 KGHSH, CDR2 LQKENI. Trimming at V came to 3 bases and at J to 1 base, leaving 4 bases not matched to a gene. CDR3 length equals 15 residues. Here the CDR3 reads CASSPLGQRTDTQYF. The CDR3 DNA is TGTGCCAGCTCACCGTTGGGACAGCGCACAGATACGCAGTATTTT.

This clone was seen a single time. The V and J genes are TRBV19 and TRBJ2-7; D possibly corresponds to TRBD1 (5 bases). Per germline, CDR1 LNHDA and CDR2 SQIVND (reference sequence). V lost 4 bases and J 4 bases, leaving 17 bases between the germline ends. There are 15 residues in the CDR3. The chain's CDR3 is CASSKGQGSWYEQYF. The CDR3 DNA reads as TGTGCCAGTAGTAAGGGGCAGGGATCATGGTACGAGCAGTACTTC.

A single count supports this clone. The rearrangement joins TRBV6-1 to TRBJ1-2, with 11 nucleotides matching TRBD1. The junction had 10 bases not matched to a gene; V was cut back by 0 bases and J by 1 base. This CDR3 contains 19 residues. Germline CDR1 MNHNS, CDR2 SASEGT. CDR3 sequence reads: CASSEAVGDRGTINYGYTF. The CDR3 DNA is TGTGCCAGCAGTGAAGCAGTTGGGGACAGGGGGACAATTAACTATGGCTACACCTTC.

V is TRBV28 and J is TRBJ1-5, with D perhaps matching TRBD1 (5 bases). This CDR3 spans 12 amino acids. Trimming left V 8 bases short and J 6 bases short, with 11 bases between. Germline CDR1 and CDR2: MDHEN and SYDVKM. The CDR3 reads CASDGGGQPQHF. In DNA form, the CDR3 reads TGTGCCAGCGATGGGGGGGGTCAGCCCCAGCATTTT.

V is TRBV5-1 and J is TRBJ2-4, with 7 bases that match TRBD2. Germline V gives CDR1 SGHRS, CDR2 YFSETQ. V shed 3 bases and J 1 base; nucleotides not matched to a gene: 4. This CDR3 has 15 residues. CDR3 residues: CASSYGGLAKNIQYF. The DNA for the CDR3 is TGCGCCAGCAGCTACGGGGGGTTGGCCAAAAACATTCAGTACTTC.